This T cell receptor beta chain emerged from a study of blood T cell repertoires in COVID-19. For the study at large: Some COVID-19 samples were acute and others convalescent; all came from the United States, Italy and Spain.

Germline V CDR1 and CDR2: SGHRS, YFSETQ. Germline trimming cut 4 bases from V and 2 bases from J; bases unmatched to any gene: 8. This CDR3 comprises 16 residues. Original analysis: Nucleated cell counts were estimated from reference gene primer amplification. Sequencing used immunoSEQ multiplex PCR; TCRdb keeps in-frame clones, though not all of them. V and J calls and clone size follow that table, whereas D and trimming were derived from the DNA. This sample has 30,000 to 45,000 clones, with about 88% found just once. The sequence was collected from a man between 65 and 79 years old with active COVID-19. Sequenced input: peripheral blood. V gene TRBV5-1 combines with J gene TRBJ2-7, with 11 bases identical to TRBD2. CDR3 loop: CASSPYKTSGTYEQYF. Here the CDR3 DNA reads TGCGCCAGCAGCCCCTATAAGACTAGCGGGACCTACGAGCAGTACTTC.